There are many counts of the clone carrying this TCR beta chain. It was RNA transcripts that yielded the amplified TCR beta CDR3 regions. RT-PCR in the first round (using the HTBI primer set) targeted the TCR CDR3. TCRdb re-derived calls from the multiplex PCR reads in MiXCR, one entry per CDR3 protein. The sample consists of roughly 250,000 distinct CDR3 sequences, roughly 15% of them appearing once. CDR1 and CDR2 (germline): SGDLS, YYNGEE. This CDR3 has 15 amino acids. The J segment lost 8 bases and the V segment lost 4 bases, leaving 6 bases of the junction unmatched. The data derive from a study of T cells in Graves' hyperthyroidism and ophthalmopathy.

The sample taken for sequencing was blood. The sequence was obtained from a woman in her forties with Graves' hyperthyroidism that later progressed to Graves' ophthalmopathy. This chain links TRBV9 with TRBJ1-6, with TRBD1 matching 10 bases. The CDR3 reads CASSYRDRGYSPLHF. CDR3 DNA: TGTGCCAGCAGCTACCGGGACAGGGGCTATTCACCCCTCCACTTT.